This T cell receptor beta chain was obtained from a study of shared clonotypes between healthy human individuals. A remark on this clone: What it binds is unknown.

Some clones are missing from TCRdb's copy, which holds only in-frame ones; the method was immunoSEQ multiplex PCR. The repertoire consists of over a million clones, with more than 75% occurring once and the leading ten covering roughly 0.62%. Study results and caveats: Among non-shared clonotypes, generation probabilities were lower than among those shared by all four donors.

V lost 7 bases and J 2 bases, leaving 15 bases between the germline ends. This CDR3 has 14 amino acids. The germline CDR1 and CDR2 sequences are SQVTM and ANQGSEA. Sequences were obtained from memory CD4+ T cells from PBMCs. The subset: CD45RA-negative fraction. The clonotype originates from a man aged 18 to 29 in good health. Some clones in this sample may be carry-over from other donors' samples. The chain has TRBV29-1 and TRBJ2-1; D may be TRBD1 (5 bases). This CDR3 reads CSARSGLAYNEQFF. The CDR3 DNA follows: TGCAGCGCCCGTTCAGGGCTAGCCTACAATGAGCAGTTCTTC.